This entry lists 28 T cell receptor beta chains sequenced from one sample in a study of T cell responses to AZD1222 COVID-19 vaccine. The protocol was immunoSEQ multiplex PCR, while the TCRdb copy is restricted to in-frame clones and leaves out a portion. The profile covers under 150,000 clones, with roughly 89% appearing a single time and less than 5.5% taken by the ten largest. The input for sequencing was peripheral blood, taken on day 0 of AZD1222 vaccination. These receptors originate from an adult in good health.

This chain connects TRBV18 to TRBJ1-3; maybe TRBD1 (6 bases). The CDR3 is 16 residues long. CDR1 and CDR2 (germline): KGHSH, LQKENI. V shed 3 bases and J shed 1 base, with 13 bases lying between them. The CDR3 here is CASSPLTGRSGNTIYF. CDR3 in DNA: TGTGCCAGCTCACCTTTAACAGGGAGGTCTGGAAACACCATATATTTT.

The V and J genes are TRBV9 and TRBJ2-1; D might be TRBD2 (5 bases). The V and J ends lost 4 bases and 0 bases respectively, with 8 bases between them. Per the germline V gene, CDR1 is SGDLS and CDR2 is YYNGEE. The CDR3 runs 14 residues. The CDR3 DNA follows: TGTGCCAGCAGCACGGGATCCTCCTACAATGAGCAGTTCTTC. It yields the protein CASSTGSSYNEQFF. The full variable domain, completed using reference TRBV9 and TRBJ2-1, is DSGVTQTPKHLITATGQRVTLRCSPRSGDLSVYWYQQSLDQGLQFLIQYYNGEERAKGNILERFSAQQFPDLHSELNLSSLELGDSALYFCASSTGSSYNEQFFGPGTRLTVL.

This clone appeared a single time. The chain uses TRBV12-5 and TRBJ2-2; D possibly matches TRBD1 or TRBD2 (5 bases each). The CDR3 totals 16 residues. Germline V gene data show CDR1 as LGHNT and CDR2 as FRNRAP. The germline V and J ends were trimmed by 3 bases and 7 bases, with 18 bases remaining between them. The chain's CDR3 is CASGLALRVGDGELFF. The CDR3 DNA reads TGTGCTAGTGGTTTAGCTCTGAGGGTGGGGGACGGGGAGCTGTTTTTT.

This chain links TRBV15 with TRBJ2-3; no clear D gene. With 0 bases removed from V and 2 bases from J, the gap between germline ends came to 9 bases. The CDR3 has 15 amino acids. The V gene's germline CDR1 is LNHNV and CDR2 YYDKDF (reference sequence). CDR3 sequence reads: CATSREVGVTDTQYF. CDR3 nucleotide sequence: TGTGCCACCAGCAGAGAAGTCGGAGTCACAGATACGCAGTATTTT.

This clone has more than one count but fewer than ten. This CDR3 is CASSLEPDYEQYF. The DNA for the CDR3 is TGTGCCAGCAGCTTAGAGCCGGACTACGAGCAGTACTTC. This chain links TRBV7-9 with TRBJ2-7; D unresolved. Germline-derived CDR1 and CDR2 are SEHNR and FQNEAQ (reference sequence). This CDR3 region has 13 residues. V was clipped by 1 base and J by 3 bases, with 7 bases between them.

This chain connects TRBV4-2 to TRBJ2-5; D remains unclear. The CDR3 spans 14 residues. Trimming stripped 1 base from V and 4 bases from J, with 10 bases between. Germline loops: CDR1 LGHNA, CDR2 YNFKEQ. The CDR3 spells CASSQGVVGETQYF. The CDR3 coding sequence is TGTGCCAGCAGCCAAGGAGTTGTCGGAGAGACCCAGTACTTC.

The genes are TRBV27 and TRBJ2-3; TRBD2 might be the D (5 bases). Germline values: CDR1 MNHEY, CDR2 SMNVEV (reference sequence). The CDR3 consists of 11 residues. Trimming took 7 bases from V and 8 from J, leaving 10 bases between them. In DNA form, the CDR3 reads TGTGCCAGCAAGGGAGCCGGTACGCAGTATTTT. It codes for CASKGAGTQYF.

The J gene is TRBJ2-6, the V gene TRBV19; D possibly matches TRBD1 or TRBD2 (6 bases each). CDR1 and CDR2 (germline): LNHDA, SQIVND (reference sequence). The V and J ends lost 1 base and 4 bases respectively, with 11 bases between them. The CDR3 runs 16 residues. For the CDR3, the DNA is TGTGCCAGTAGTATAGGGGGGGCGCCGGGGGCCAACGTCCTGACTTTC. Translating gives CASSIGGAPGANVLTF.

The chain joins TRBV6-5 to TRBJ2-1, with 10 bases matching TRBD1. The germline CDR1 and CDR2 sequences are MNHEY and SVGAGI. With V trimmed by 4 bases and J by 6 bases, 9 bases remained unmatched. CDR3 length: 16 residues. In DNA, the CDR3 is TGTGCCAGCAGTTCGGACGGGACAGGGGTTCTCAATGAGCAGTTCTTC. Protein: CASSSDGTGVLNEQFF.

The chain couples TRBV19 to TRBJ2-2, with D tentatively TRBD1 or TRBD2 (5 bases each). Trimming stripped 3 bases from V and 7 bases from J, with 9 bases between. Germline V gene sequence: CDR1 LNHDA, CDR2 SQIVND (reference sequence). This CDR3 is 13 amino acids long. CDR3 protein: CASSMGPGGELFF. The CDR3 DNA is TGTGCCAGTAGTATGGGACCTGGCGGGGAGCTGTTTTTT.

The chain recombines TRBV7-6 with TRBJ2-5; possible D gene TRBD1, 6 bases. CDR3 length: 14 residues. Between the trimmed V and J ends, which lost 2 bases and 4 bases, there was a span of 11 bases. Germline V gene lookup returns CDR1 SGHVS and CDR2 FNYEAQ. The CDR3 spells CASSLSVGGETQYF. For the CDR3, the DNA is TGTGCCAGCAGCTTATCCGTAGGGGGAGAGACCCAGTACTTC.

This clone is a singleton in its sample. The V gene is TRBV19, the J gene TRBJ2-2; D is unresolved. Germline CDR1 reads LNHDA; CDR2 reads SQIVND (reference sequence). The ends were cut back, 6 bases at V and 0 bases at J, with 8 bases in the middle. CDR3 length: 14 amino acids. The CDR3 DNA is TGTGCCAGTAGCCCGAACGCGAACACCGGGGAGCTGTTTTTT. The encoded protein is CASSPNANTGELFF.

This chain uses TRBV11-2 with TRBJ2-1, with D possibly TRBD1 on 6 matching bases. CDR1 and CDR2 from the germline V gene are SGHAT and FQNNGV. CDR3 size: 15 residues. Trimming took 1 base from V and 4 from J, leaving 11 bases between them. The CDR3 region is CASSLVGGTYNEQFF. DNA for the CDR3: TGTGCCAGCAGCTTAGTTGGGGGCACTTACAATGAGCAGTTCTTC.

This clone was found once. The chain employs TRBV2 and TRBJ2-3; tentatively, D is TRBD1 or TRBD2 (5 bases each). Trimming cost V 6 bases and J 4 bases, with 14 bases left between them. CDR1 and CDR2 (germline): SNHLY, FYNNEI. The CDR3 consists of 14 residues. Written as DNA, the CDR3 is TGTGCCAGCAGCCCTGGGACGGGCGCAGATACGCAGTATTTT. Residues: CASSPGTGADTQYF.

The CDR3 sequence: CASRPLNEKLFF. In nucleotides, the CDR3 is TGTGCCAGCAGACCCTTGAATGAAAAACTGTTTTTT. V usage is TRBV28 and J usage is TRBJ1-4; no clear D gene. The CDR3 contains 12 residues. CDR1 and CDR2 from the germline V gene are MDHEN and SYDVKM. The V end was cut by 6 bases, the J end by 5 bases, with 7 bases between.

The V call is TRBV5-1, the J call TRBJ2-1, with a possible D match to TRBD2 (6 bases). Trimming removed 6 bases from V and 9 bases from J, with 22 bases in between. The CDR3 has 15 amino acids. Germline V gene sequence: CDR1 SGHRS, CDR2 YFSETQ. The CDR3 reads CASNRAATQGGEQFF. The DNA for the CDR3 is TGCGCCAGCAATAGGGCAGCGACCCAGGGAGGTGAGCAGTTCTTC.

The rearrangement uses TRBV4-1 and TRBJ2-7, with D possibly being TRBD2 (5 bases). Per the germline V gene, CDR1 is MGHRA and CDR2 is YSYEKL. V was trimmed by 2 bases and J by 3 bases, leaving 14 bases between them. The CDR3 contains 15 residues. DNA for the CDR3: TGCGCCAGCAGCCAATCTGAGGGTCCAAACTACGAGCAGTACTTC. Translation: CASSQSEGPNYEQYF.

V gene TRBV5-6 combines with J gene TRBJ1-6; D gene ambiguous. CDR1 and CDR2 (germline): SGHDT, YYEEEE. CDR3 length: 16 residues. The germline V and J ends were trimmed by 3 bases and 2 bases, with 12 bases remaining between them. The CDR3 DNA is TGTGCCAGCAGCTCCTGGACCCCTGCCTATAATTCACCCCTCCACTTT. Its protein product is CASSSWTPAYNSPLHF.

This clone showed up just once. The chain has TRBV9 and TRBJ1-2; 8 bases are shared with TRBD1. The germline gives CDR1 SGDLS, CDR2 YYNGEE. CDR3 size: 14 residues. V shed 4 bases, J shed 7 bases, and the junction held 9 bases outside the gene matches. The CDR3 DNA is TGTGCCAGCAGCAACATTTTACAGGGGGGTGGCTACACCTTC. As protein: CASSNILQGGGYTF.

V usage is TRBV7-9 and J usage is TRBJ1-2; D is ambiguous. Trimming took off 2 bases at V and 3 bases at J, with 13 bases between the two ends. The CDR3 is 15 amino acids. Germline-derived CDR1 and CDR2 are SEHNR and FQNEAQ (reference sequence). CDR3 in amino acids: CASSLKATPDYGYTF. The CDR3 DNA reads as TGTGCCAGCAGCTTAAAGGCTACCCCCGACTATGGCTACACCTTC.

The chain employs TRBV4-1 and TRBJ2-1; 7 bases line up with TRBD1. Germline CDR1 reads MGHRA; CDR2 reads YSYEKL. There are 14 residues in the CDR3. V was clipped by 4 bases and J by 9 bases; unmatched bases: 9. CDR3 sequence reads: CASSRQTGVGEQFF. CDR3 sequence (DNA): TGCGCCAGCAGCCGACAAACAGGGGTCGGTGAGCAGTTCTTC.

This sequence joins TRBV6-1 and TRBJ1-5; D is ambiguous. Trimming shortened V by 1 base and J by 4 bases, and 5 bases separated the two germline ends. Germline values: CDR1 MNHNS, CDR2 SASEGT. The CDR3 is 13 residues long. The chain's CDR3 is CASSEGPNQPQHF. Written as DNA, the CDR3 is TGTGCCAGCAGTGAAGGTCCAAATCAGCCCCAGCATTTT.

This clone was seen once. The V and J genes are TRBV4-3 and TRBJ1-2; 7 bases are a match to TRBD1. J was trimmed by 2 bases and V by 8 bases; bases with no gene match: 2. The CDR3 contains 12 residues. CDR1 and CDR2 from the germline V gene are LGHNA and YSLEER. The DNA of the CDR3 is TGCGCCAGCGGGACAGCCAACTATGGCTACACCTTC. The encoded protein is CASGTANYGYTF.

The chain uses TRBV6-5 and TRBJ2-3, with 7 bases aligning to TRBD1. The CDR3 totals 15 residues. V shed 5 bases, J shed 2 bases, and the junction held 7 bases outside the gene matches. Germline V gene data show CDR1 as MNHEY and CDR2 as SVGAGI. The CDR3 region is CASSLRQGHTDTQYF. The CDR3 region has the DNA TGTGCCAGCAGTCTCCGACAGGGCCACACAGATACGCAGTATTTT.

The CDR3 DNA sequence: TGTGCCAGCAGCCCCGGGACAGGCGAGCAGTACTTC. Translated: CASSPGTGEQYF. V gene TRBV5-4 combines with J gene TRBJ2-7, with 8 bases lining up with TRBD1. V trimming: 4 bases; J trimming: 6 bases; junction bases outside the gene matches: 3. CDR3 size: 12 residues. The germline V gene has CDR1 SGHNT and CDR2 YYREEE (reference sequence).

V and J are TRBV7-2 and TRBJ2-1; 10 nucleotides align to TRBD1. V lost 5 bases, J lost 8 bases, and 6 bases stayed unmatched. From germline, CDR1 is SGHTA and CDR2 FQGNSA. CDR3 length equals 14 residues. The DNA for the CDR3 is TGTGCCAGCAGCGGCATGGGGACAGGGGATGAGCAGTTCTTC. It is translated as CASSGMGTGDEQFF.

This chain joins TRBV12-3 or TRBV12-4 and TRBJ1-2; no clear D. The CDR3 sequence is 12 residues long. Trimming took 5 bases from V and 4 from J, leaving 8 bases between them. The CDR3 region is CASSPGLYGYTF. The CDR3 region has the DNA TGTGCCAGCAGTCCCGGTCTCTATGGCTACACCTTC.

The CDR3 DNA reads as TGTGCCAGCTCACCACCGACAGGGGTCTCTGAGCAGTTCTTC. Encoded protein: CASSPPTGVSEQFF. V is TRBV18 and J is TRBJ2-1; 8 nucleotides match TRBD1. There are 14 residues in the CDR3. CDR1 KGHSH and CDR2 LQKENI come from the germline V gene. V trimming: 0 bases; J trimming: 9 bases; junction bases outside the gene matches: 4.